The clone carrying this T cell receptor (beta chain) was counted only a few times. Its antigen is unidentified. While unrecorded immune exposures were likely, the donors were nominally healthy when sampled. This entry is derived from a study of cytomegalovirus exposure and HLA in healthy donors. As for the study in general: Among 150 million to 200 million T cells, an earlier analysis found roughly 110 million unique TCR beta sequences. The early release's HLA-typed donors yielded 70 million to 85 million unique TCRs.

Notes on the study in general: Donors were assumed by presence/absence analyses to have roughly uniform sequencing depth.

The PCR used 60 Vbeta and 13 Jbeta primers. Profiling relied on immunoSEQ multiplex PCR, and the TCRdb table lists in-frame clones only, not all of them. The sample holds tens of thousands of clones, about 79% seen once. The specimen sequenced was PBMCs. This TCR came from a male donor in good health and CMV-seropositive.

CDR3 residues: CASSLTATNEKLFF. CDR3 bases: TGTGCCAGCAGCTTGACAGCAACTAATGAAAAACTGTTTTTT. This rearrangement joins TRBV7-9 to TRBJ1-4; tentatively, D is TRBD1 (5 bases). V was clipped by 3 bases and J by 0 bases, with 5 bases between them. The CDR3 length is 14 residues. Germline V gene sequence: CDR1 SEHNR, CDR2 FQNEAQ (reference sequence). Looking up the rest from reference TRBV7-9 and TRBJ1-4 gives the full variable domain: DTGVSQNPRHKITKRGQNVTFRCDPISEHNRLYWYRQTLGQGPEFLTYFQNEAQLEKSRLLSDRFSAERPKGSFSTLEIQRTEQGDSAMYLCASSLTATNEKLFFGSGTQLSVL.